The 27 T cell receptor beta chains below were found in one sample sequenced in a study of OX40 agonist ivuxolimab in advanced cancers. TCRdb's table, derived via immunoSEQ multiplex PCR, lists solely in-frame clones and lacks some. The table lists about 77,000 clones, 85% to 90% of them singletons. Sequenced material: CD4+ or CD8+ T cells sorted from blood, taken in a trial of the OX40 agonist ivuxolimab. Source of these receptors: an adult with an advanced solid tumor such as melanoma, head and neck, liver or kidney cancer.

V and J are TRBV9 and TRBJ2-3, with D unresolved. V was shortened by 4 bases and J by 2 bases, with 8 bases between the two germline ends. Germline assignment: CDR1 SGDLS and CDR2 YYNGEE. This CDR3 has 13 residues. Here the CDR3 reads CASSYGSTDTQYF. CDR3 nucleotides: TGTGCCAGCAGCTACGGTTCCACAGATACGCAGTATTTT.

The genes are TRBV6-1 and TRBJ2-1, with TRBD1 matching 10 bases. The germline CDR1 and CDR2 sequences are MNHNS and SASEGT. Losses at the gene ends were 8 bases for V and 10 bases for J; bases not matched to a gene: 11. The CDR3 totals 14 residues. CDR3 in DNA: TGTGCCAGCCAAGACAGGGGGCACCTAGAGGAGCAGTTCTTC. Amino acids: CASQDRGHLEEQFF.

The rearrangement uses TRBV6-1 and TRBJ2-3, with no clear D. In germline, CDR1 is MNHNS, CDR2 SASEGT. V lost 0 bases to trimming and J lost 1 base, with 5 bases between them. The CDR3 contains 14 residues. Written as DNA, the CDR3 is TGTGCCAGCAGTGAAGCTAGTGGCACAGATACGCAGTATTTT. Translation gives CASSEASGTDTQYF.

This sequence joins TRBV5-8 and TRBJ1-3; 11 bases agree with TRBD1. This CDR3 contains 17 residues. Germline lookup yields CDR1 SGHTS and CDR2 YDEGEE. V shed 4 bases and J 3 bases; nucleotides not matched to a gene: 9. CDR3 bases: TGTGCCAGCAGCCCCCCGCGGGGACAGGGGGTTGGAAACACCATATATTTT. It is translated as CASSPPRGQGVGNTIYF.

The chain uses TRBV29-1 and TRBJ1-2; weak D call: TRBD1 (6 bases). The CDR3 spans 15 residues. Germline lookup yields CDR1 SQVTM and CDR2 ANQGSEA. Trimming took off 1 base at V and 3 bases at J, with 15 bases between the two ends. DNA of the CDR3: TGCAGCGTTGAAGGTGGCCCCGGGGGCTACTATGGCTACACCTTC. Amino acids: CSVEGGPGGYYGYTF.

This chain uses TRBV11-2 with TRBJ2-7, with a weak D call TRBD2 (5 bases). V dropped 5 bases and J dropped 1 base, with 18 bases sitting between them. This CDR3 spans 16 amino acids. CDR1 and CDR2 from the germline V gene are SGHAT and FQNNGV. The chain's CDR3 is CASSAPWRQPSYEQYF. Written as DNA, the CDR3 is TGTGCCAGCAGCGCCCCGTGGAGGCAGCCTTCCTACGAGCAGTACTTC.

CDR3 residues: CASSLNQETGELFF. Written as DNA, the CDR3 is TGCGCCAGCAGCCTAAATCAGGAGACCGGGGAGCTGTTTTTT. The chain joins TRBV5-1 to TRBJ2-2, with D unresolved. Germline V gene sequence: CDR1 SGHRS, CDR2 YFSETQ. Deletions cut 4 bases from V and 5 bases from J, with 12 bases between. CDR3 length: 14 amino acids.

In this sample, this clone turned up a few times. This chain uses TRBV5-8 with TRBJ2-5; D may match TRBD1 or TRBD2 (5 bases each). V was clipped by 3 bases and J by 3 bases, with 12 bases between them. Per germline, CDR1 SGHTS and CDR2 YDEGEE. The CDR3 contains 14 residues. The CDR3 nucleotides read TGTGCCAGCAGCTACGGGGACCAAAAAGAGACCCAGTACTTC. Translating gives CASSYGDQKETQYF.

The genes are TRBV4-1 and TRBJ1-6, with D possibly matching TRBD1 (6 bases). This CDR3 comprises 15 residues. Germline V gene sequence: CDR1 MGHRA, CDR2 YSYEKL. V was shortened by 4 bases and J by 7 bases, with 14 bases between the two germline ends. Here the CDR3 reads CASSLPDSPNSPLHF. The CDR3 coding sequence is TGCGCCAGCAGCCTGCCGGACAGCCCAAATTCACCCCTCCACTTT.

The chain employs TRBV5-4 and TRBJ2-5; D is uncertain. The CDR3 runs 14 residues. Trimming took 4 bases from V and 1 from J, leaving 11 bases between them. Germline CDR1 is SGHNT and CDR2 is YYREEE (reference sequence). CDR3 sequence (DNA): TGTGCCAGCAGCCCGGTGGGTTCCCAAGAGACCCAGTACTTC. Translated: CASSPVGSQETQYF.

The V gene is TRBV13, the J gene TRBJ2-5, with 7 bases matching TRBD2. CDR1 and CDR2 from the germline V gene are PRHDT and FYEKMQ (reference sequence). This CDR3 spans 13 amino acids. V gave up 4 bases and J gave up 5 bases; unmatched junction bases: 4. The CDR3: CASSSDGGETQYF. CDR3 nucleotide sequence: TGTGCCAGCAGCTCGGACGGGGGGGAGACCCAGTACTTC.

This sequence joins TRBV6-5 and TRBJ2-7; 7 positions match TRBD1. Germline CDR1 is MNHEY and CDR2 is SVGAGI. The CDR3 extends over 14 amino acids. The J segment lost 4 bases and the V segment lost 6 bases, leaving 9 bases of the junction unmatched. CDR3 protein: CASSPQGGRYEQYF. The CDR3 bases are TGTGCCAGCAGCCCTCAAGGGGGCCGGTACGAGCAGTACTTC.

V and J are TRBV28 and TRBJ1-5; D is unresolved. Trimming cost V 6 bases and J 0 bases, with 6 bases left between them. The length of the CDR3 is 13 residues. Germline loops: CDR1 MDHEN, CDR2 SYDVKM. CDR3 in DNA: TGTGCCAGCAGCATGACTAGCAATCAGCCCCAGCATTTT. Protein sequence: CASSMTSNQPQHF.

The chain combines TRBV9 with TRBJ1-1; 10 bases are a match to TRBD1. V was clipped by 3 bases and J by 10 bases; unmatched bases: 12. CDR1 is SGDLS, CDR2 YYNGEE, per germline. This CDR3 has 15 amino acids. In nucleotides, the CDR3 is TGTGCCAGCAGCGGACCCGGGACAGGGGCTTTCGGAGCTTTCTTT. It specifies CASSGPGTGAFGAFF.

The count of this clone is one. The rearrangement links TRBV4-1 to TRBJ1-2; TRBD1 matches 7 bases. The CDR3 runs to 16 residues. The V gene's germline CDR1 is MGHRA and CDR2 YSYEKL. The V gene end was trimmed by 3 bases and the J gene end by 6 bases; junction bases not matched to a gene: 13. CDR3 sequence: CASSQDSTGTVDGYTF. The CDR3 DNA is TGCGCCAGCAGCCAGGATTCGACAGGGACGGTGGATGGCTACACCTTC.

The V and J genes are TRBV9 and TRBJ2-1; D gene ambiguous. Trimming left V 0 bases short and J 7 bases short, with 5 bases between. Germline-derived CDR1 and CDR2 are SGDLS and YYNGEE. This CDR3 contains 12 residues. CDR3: CASSVAGNEQFF. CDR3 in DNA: TGTGCCAGCAGCGTAGCCGGGAATGAGCAGTTCTTC.

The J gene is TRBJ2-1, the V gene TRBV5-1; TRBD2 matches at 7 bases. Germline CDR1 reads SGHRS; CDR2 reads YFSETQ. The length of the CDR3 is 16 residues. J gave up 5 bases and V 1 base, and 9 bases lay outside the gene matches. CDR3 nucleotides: TGCGCCAGCAGCTTGTGGAGCGGGGACCCTAACAATGAGCAGTTCTTC. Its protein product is CASSLWSGDPNNEQFF. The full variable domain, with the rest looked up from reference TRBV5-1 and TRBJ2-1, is KAGVTQTPRYLIKTRGQQVTLSCSPISGHRSVSWYQQTPGQGLQFLFEYFSETQRNKGNFPGRFSGRQFSNSRSEMNVSTLELGDSALYLCASSLWSGDPNNEQFFGPGTRLTVL.

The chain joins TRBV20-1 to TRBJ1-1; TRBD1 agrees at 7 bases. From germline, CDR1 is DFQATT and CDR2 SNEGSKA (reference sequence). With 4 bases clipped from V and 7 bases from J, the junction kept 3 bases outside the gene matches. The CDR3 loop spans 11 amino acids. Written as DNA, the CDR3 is TGCAGTGCTAAGGGGGCCCGTGAAGCTTTCTTT. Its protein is CSAKGAREAFF.

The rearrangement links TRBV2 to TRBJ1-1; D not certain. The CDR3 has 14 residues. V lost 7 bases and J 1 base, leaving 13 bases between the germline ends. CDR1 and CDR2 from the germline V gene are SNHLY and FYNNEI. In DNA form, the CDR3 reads TGTGCCAGCATGCCTCAGGTCCCGAACACTGAAGCTTTCTTT. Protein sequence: CASMPQVPNTEAFF.

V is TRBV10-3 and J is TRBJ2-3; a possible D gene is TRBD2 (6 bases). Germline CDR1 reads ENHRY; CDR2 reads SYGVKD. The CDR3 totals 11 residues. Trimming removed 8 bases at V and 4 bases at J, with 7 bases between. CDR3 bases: TGTGCCATCCGGAGGGCAGATACGCAGTATTTT. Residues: CAIRRADTQYF.

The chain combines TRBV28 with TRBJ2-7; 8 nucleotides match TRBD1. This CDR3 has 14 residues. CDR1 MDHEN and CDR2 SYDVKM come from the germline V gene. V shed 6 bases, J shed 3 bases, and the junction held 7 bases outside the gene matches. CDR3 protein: CASSKPGQGYEQYF. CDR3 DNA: TGTGCCAGCAGCAAACCCGGACAGGGCTACGAGCAGTACTTC.

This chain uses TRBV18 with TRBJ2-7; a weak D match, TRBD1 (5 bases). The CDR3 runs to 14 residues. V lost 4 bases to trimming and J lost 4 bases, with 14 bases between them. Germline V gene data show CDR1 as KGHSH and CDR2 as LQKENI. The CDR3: CASSQGLTQYEQYF. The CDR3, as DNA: TGTGCCAGCTCACAGGGGCTCACCCAATACGAGCAGTACTTC.

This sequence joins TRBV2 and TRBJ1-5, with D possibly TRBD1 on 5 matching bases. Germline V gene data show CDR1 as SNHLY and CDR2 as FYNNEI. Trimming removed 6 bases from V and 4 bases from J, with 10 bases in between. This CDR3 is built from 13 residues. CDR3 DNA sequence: TGTGCCAGCAGGGGGGGTGGGAATCAGCCCCAGCATTTT. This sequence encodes CASRGGGNQPQHF.

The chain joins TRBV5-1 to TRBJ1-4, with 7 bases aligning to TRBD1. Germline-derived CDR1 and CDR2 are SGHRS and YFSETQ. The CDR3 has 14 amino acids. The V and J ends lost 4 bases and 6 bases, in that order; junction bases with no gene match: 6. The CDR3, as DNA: TGCGCCAGCAGCGATGGACAGGTTTATGAAAAACTGTTTTTT. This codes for CASSDGQVYEKLFF.

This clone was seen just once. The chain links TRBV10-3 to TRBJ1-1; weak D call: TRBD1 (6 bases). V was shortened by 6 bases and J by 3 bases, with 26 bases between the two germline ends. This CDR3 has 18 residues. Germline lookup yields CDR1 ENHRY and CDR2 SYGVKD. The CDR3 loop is CAISKQGSAAGSDTEAFF. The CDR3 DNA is TGTGCCATCAGCAAACAGGGTTCAGCCGCTGGTTCGGACACTGAAGCTTTCTTT.

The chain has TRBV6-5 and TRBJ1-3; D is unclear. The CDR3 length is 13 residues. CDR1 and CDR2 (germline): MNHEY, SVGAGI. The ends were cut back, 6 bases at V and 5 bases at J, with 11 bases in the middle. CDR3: CASRTTGRNTIYF. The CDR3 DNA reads TGTGCCAGCAGGACGACGGGTAGAAACACCATATATTTT.

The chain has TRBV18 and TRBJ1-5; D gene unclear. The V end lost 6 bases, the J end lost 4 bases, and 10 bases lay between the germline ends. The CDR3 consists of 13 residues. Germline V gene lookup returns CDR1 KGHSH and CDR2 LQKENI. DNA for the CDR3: TGTGCCAGCTCCCTAGAGGCGAATCAGCCCCAGCATTTT. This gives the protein CASSLEANQPQHF. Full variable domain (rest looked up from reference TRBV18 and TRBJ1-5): NAGVMQNPRHLVRRRGQEARLRCSPMKGHSHVYWYRQLPEEGLKFMVYLQKENIIDESGMPKERFSAEFPKEGPSILRIQQVVRGDSAAYFCASSLEANQPQHFGDGTRLSIL.